Shown below are 12 T cell receptor beta chains from a single sample sequenced in a study of T cell responses to AZD1222 COVID-19 vaccine. Profiled with immunoSEQ multiplex PCR; TCRdb holds only in-frame clones, not every one. The top ten clones hold approximately 4.2% of a sample with roughly 120,000 clones, around 90% of them seen once. Sequences were derived from peripheral blood, sampled on day 0 of AZD1222 vaccination. Receptors originate from an adult in good health.

This clone appeared once. This chain's CDR3 is CASSADNLIGNQPQHF. CDR3 nucleotide sequence: TGTGCCAGCAGTGCCGACAACCTCATAGGGAATCAGCCCCAGCATTTT. This chain joins TRBV6-2 or TRBV6-3 and TRBJ1-5; D unclear. This CDR3 region has 16 residues. Germline loops: CDR1 MNHEY, CDR2 SVGEGT. V lost 5 bases and J lost 4, with 18 bases in between.

The gene calls are TRBV19 and TRBJ1-6; no reliable D call. Trimming removed 5 bases at V and 5 bases at J, with 10 bases between. CDR1 LNHDA and CDR2 SQIVND come from the germline V gene (reference sequence). The CDR3 is made up of 14 amino acids. CDR3 sequence (DNA): TGTGCCAGTAGTCCCCCAATGAATAATTCACCCCTCCACTTT. Amino acids: CASSPPMNNSPLHF. The whole variable domain, remainder taken from reference TRBV19 and TRBJ1-6, is DGGITQSPKYLFRKEGQNVTLSCEQNLNHDAMYWYRQDPGQGLRLIYYSQIVNDFQKGDIAEGYSVSREKKESFPLTVTSAQKNPTAFYLCASSPPMNNSPLHFGNGTRLTVT.

The rearrangement links TRBV6-5 to TRBJ1-2; a possible D gene is TRBD1 (5 bases). V lost 7 bases to trimming and J lost 7 bases, with 13 bases between them. Germline values: CDR1 MNHEY, CDR2 SVGAGI. The length of the CDR3 is 12 residues. DNA for the CDR3: TGTGCCAGCAAGATCCAGGGATCTGGCTACACCTTC. This encodes CASKIQGSGYTF.

V and J are TRBV24-1 and TRBJ2-7; D call uncertain. V lost 5 bases and J 5 bases, leaving 12 bases between the germline ends. The CDR3 runs 13 residues. Germline loops: CDR1 KGHDR, CDR2 SFDVKD. The CDR3, as DNA: TGTGCCACCAGTGGCCTTCTAACCCACGAGCAGTACTTC. Translating gives CATSGLLTHEQYF.

In DNA form, the CDR3 reads TGCGCCAGCAGCTTGGCCCGGAAGGGGGGCTACGAGCAGTACTTC. Translation gives CASSLARKGGYEQYF. The genes are TRBV5-1 and TRBJ2-7, with D perhaps matching TRBD1 or TRBD2 (6 bases each). CDR1 is SGHRS, CDR2 YFSETQ, per germline. Trimming removed 0 bases from V and 3 bases from J, with 13 bases in between. This CDR3 contains 15 residues.

V usage is TRBV5-1 and J usage is TRBJ1-4; D is undetermined. The CDR3 covers 14 residues. Trimming cost V 5 bases and J 4 bases, with 12 bases left between them. CDR1 SGHRS and CDR2 YFSETQ come from the germline V gene. The CDR3 nucleotides are TGCGCCAGCAGGTCTTCTTCGGGTAATGAAAAACTGTTTTTT. It translates to CASRSSSGNEKLFF.

The gene calls are TRBV24-1 and TRBJ2-1; TRBD1 aligns across 8 bases. Trimming at V came to 3 bases and at J to 8 bases, leaving 8 bases not matched to a gene. This CDR3 is 15 amino acids long. Germline values: CDR1 KGHDR, CDR2 SFDVKD. The CDR3 region has the DNA TGTGCCACCAGTGATCCGACAGGGGTGGGCGATGAGCAGTTCTTC. It translates to CATSDPTGVGDEQFF.

J is TRBJ1-5 and V is TRBV7-9, with D hard to call. CDR1 and CDR2 from the germline V gene are SEHNR and FQNEAQ (reference sequence). Trimming cost V 1 base and J 3 bases, with 10 bases left between them. The CDR3 covers 15 residues. CDR3 sequence: CASSLGESINQPQHF. The CDR3 coding sequence is TGTGCCAGCAGCTTAGGGGAGAGTATCAATCAGCCCCAGCATTTT.

This clone was counted a few times. The gene calls are TRBV4-3 and TRBJ1-3, with 7 bases identical to TRBD1. The germline CDR1 and CDR2 sequences are LGHNA and YSLEER. Trimming removed 0 bases from V and 7 bases from J; junction bases left unmatched: 15. The length of the CDR3 is 18 residues. Here the CDR3 reads CASSQDLVTGTVRNTIYF. Here the CDR3 DNA reads TGCGCCAGCAGCCAAGATTTGGTTACGGGGACAGTGCGGAACACCATATATTTT.

The chain links TRBV19 to TRBJ1-6, with 7 nucleotides matching TRBD1. The V gene end was trimmed by 3 bases and the J gene end by 7 bases; junction bases not matched to a gene: 9. The germline V gene has CDR1 LNHDA and CDR2 SQIVND (reference sequence). The CDR3 totals 16 residues. The CDR3 nucleotides read TGTGCCAGTAGTATGGGCAGGGGGTACCAAAATTCACCCCTCCACTTT. It is translated as CASSMGRGYQNSPLHF.

The chain joins TRBV7-2 to TRBJ1-1; TRBD1 might be the D (6 bases). Per the germline V gene, CDR1 is SGHTA and CDR2 is FQGNSA. Trimming removed 3 bases from V and 2 bases from J, with 16 bases in between. The CDR3 loop spans 16 amino acids. CDR3 residues: CASSLYRERSNTEAFF. Written as DNA, the CDR3 is TGTGCCAGCAGCTTGTACAGGGAGAGGTCAAACACTGAAGCTTTCTTT.

The chain uses TRBV7-9 and TRBJ1-1; D unclear. V lost 2 bases and J lost 10, with 14 bases in between. The CDR3 covers 13 residues. Germline V gene sequence: CDR1 SEHNR, CDR2 FQNEAQ (reference sequence). The CDR3 region has the DNA TGTGCCAGCAGCTTATCAAGCCCGGGCGGAGCTTTCTTT. Its protein product is CASSLSSPGGAFF.